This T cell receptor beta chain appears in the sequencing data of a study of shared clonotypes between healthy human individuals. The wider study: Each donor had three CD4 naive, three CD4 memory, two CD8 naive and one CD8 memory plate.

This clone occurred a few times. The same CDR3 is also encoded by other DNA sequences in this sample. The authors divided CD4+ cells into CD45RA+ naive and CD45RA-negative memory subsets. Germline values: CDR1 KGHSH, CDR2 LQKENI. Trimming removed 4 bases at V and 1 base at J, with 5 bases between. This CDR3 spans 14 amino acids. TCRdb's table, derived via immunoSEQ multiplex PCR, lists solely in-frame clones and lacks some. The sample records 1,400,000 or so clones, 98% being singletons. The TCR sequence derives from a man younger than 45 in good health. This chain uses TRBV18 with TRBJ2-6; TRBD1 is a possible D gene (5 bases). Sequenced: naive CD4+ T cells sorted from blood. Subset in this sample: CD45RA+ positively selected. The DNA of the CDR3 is TGTGCCAGCTCACAGGGGTCTGGGGCCAACGTCCTGACTTTC. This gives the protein CASSQGSGANVLTF.